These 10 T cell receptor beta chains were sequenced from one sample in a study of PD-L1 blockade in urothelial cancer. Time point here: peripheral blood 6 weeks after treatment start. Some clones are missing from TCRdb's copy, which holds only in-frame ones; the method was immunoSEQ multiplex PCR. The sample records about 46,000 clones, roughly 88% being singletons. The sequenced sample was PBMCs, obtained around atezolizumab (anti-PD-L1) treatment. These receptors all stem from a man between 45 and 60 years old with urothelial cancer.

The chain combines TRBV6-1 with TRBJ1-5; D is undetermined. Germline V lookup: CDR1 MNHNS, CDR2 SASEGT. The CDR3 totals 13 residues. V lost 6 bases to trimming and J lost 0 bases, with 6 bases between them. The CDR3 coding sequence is TGTGCCAGCAGCTCTTTTAGCAATCAGCCCCAGCATTTT. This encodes CASSSFSNQPQHF.

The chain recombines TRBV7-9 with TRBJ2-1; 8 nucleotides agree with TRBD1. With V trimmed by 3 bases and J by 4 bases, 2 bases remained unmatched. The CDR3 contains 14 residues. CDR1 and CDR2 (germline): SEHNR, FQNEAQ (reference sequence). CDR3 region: CASSLTGAYNEQFF. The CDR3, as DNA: TGTGCCAGCAGCTTGACAGGGGCGTACAATGAGCAGTTCTTC.

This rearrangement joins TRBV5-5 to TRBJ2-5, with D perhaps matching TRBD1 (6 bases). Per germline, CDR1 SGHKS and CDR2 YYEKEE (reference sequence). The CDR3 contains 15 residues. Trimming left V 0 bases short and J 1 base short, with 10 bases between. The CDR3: CASSLGWGPQETQYF. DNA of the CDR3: TGTGCCAGCAGCTTGGGGTGGGGGCCCCAAGAGACCCAGTACTTC.

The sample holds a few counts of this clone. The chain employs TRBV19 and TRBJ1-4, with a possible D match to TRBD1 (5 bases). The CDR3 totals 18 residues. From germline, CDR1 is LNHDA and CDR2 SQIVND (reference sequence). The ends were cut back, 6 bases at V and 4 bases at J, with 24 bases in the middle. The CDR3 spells CASSRALGPNRNNEKLFF. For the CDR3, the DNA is TGTGCCAGTAGCCGGGCCCTAGGGCCGAACAGGAATAATGAAAAACTGTTTTTT.

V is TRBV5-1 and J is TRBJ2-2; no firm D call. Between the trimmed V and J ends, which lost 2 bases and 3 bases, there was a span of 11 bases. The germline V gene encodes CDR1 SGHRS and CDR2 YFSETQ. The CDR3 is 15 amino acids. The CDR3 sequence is CASSFKRMYTGELFF. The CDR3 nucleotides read TGCGCCAGCAGCTTTAAGCGTATGTACACCGGGGAGCTGTTTTTT.

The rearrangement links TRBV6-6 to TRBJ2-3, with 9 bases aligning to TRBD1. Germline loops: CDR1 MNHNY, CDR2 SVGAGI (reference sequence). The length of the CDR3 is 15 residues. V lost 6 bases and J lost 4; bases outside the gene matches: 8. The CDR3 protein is CASSPRDRAADTQYF. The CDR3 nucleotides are TGTGCCAGCAGCCCCCGGGACAGGGCTGCAGATACGCAGTATTTT.

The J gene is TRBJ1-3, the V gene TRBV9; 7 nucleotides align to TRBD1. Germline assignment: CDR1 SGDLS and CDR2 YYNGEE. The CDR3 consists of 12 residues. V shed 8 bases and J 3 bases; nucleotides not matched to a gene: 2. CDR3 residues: CASQGDGNTIYF. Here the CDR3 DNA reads TGTGCCAGTCAGGGGGATGGAAACACCATATATTTT.

CDR3: CASSPGRGGWEPQHF. As DNA, the CDR3 is TGTGCCAGCAGCCCAGGACGGGGAGGTTGGGAGCCCCAGCATTTT. The V gene is TRBV11-2, the J gene TRBJ1-5; no definite D call. Germline CDR1 is SGHAT and CDR2 is FQNNGV. The V end was cut by 5 bases, the J end by 8 bases, with 19 bases between. CDR3 length equals 15 residues.

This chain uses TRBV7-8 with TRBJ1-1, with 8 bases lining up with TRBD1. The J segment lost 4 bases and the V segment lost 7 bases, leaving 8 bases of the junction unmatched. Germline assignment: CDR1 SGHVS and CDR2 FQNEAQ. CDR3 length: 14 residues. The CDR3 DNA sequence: TGTGCCAGCATCGAACACAGGGGGGTCACTGAAGCTTTCTTT. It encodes CASIEHRGVTEAFF.

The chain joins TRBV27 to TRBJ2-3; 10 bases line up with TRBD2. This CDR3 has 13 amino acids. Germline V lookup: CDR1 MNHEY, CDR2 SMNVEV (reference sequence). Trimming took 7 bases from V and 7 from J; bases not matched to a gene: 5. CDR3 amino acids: CASMASGSYTQYF. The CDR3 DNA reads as TGTGCCAGCATGGCTAGCGGGAGTTATACGCAGTATTTT.